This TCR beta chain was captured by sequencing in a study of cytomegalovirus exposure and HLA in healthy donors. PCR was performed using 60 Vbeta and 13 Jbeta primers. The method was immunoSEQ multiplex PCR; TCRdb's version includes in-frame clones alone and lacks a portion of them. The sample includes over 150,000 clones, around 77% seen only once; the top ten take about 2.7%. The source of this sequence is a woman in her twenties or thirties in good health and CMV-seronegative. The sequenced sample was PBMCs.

The chain's CDR3 is CASSHTSGIDYEQYF. Here the CDR3 DNA reads TGTGCCAGCAGCCATACTAGCGGGATAGACTACGAGCAGTACTTC. The chain has TRBV4-2 and TRBJ2-7, with 10 bases lining up with TRBD2. The CDR3 contains 15 residues. The germline gives CDR1 LGHNA, CDR2 YNFKEQ. The V and J ends lost 3 bases and 3 bases, in that order; junction bases with no gene match: 5.